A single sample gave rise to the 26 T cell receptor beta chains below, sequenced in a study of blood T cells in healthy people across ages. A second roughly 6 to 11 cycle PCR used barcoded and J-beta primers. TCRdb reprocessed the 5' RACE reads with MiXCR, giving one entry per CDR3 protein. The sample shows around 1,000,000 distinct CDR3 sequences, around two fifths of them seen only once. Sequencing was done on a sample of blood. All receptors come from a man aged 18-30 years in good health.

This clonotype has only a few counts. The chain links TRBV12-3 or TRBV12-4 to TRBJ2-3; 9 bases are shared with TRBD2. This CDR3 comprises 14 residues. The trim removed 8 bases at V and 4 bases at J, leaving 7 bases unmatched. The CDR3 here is CASRFSGGSDTQYF. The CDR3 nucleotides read TGTGCCAGCCGGTTTAGCGGGGGATCAGATACGCAGTATTTT.

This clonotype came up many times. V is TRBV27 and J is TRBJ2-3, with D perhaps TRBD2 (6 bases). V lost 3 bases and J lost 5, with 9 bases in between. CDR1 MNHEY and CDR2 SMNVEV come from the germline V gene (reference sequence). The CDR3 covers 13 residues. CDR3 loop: CASSFSGRDTQYF. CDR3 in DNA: TGTGCCAGCAGTTTTAGCGGACGAGATACGCAGTATTTT.

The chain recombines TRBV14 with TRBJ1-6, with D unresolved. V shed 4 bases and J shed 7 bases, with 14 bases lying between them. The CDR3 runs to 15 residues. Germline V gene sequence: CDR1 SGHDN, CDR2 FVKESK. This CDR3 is CASSPLVGTNSPLHF. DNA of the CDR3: TGTGCCAGCAGCCCGTTGGTGGGAACGAATTCACCCCTCCACTTT.

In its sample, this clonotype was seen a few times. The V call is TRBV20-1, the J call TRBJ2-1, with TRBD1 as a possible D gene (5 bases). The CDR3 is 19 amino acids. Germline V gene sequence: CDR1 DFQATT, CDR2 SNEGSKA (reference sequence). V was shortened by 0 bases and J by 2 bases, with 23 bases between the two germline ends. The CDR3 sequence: CSARDLAGIGTDTYNEQFF. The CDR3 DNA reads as TGCAGTGCTAGAGATTTGGCAGGGATCGGCACCGATACCTACAATGAGCAGTTCTTC.

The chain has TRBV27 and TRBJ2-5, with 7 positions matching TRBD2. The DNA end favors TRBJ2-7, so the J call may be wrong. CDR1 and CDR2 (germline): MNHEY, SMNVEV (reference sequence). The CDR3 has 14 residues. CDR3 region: CASRLRLASHEQYF. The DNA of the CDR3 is TGTGCCAGCAGATTGAGACTAGCTAGCCACGAGCAGTACTTC.

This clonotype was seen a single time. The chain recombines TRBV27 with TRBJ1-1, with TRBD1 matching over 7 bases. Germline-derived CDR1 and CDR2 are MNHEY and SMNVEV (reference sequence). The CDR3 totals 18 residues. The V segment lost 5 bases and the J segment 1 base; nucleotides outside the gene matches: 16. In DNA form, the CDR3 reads TGTGCCAGCAGTGCTACTGATTGCTGGGGACAGAGGAACACTGAAGCTTTCTTT. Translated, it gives CASSATDCWGQRNTEAFF.

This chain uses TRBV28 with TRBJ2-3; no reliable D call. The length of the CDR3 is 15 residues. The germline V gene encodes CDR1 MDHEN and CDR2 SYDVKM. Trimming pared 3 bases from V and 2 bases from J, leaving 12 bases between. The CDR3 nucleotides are TGTGCCAGCAGTTTGATATTCGATAACACAGATACGCAGTATTTT. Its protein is CASSLIFDNTDTQYF.

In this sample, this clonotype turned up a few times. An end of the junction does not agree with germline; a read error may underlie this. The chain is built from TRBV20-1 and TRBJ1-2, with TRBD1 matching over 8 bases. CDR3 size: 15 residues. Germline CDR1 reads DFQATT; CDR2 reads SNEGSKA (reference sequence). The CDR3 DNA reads TGCAGTGTTAGAGATCTGCAGGGGGCAGGCTATGGCTACACCTTC. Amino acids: CSVRDLQGAGYGYTF.

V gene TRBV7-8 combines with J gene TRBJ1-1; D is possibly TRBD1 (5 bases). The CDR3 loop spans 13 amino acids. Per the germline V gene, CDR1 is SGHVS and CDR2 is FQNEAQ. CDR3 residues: CASGGRVNTEAFF. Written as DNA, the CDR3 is TGTGCGAGCGGGGGTCGAGTAAACACTGAAGCTTTCTTT.

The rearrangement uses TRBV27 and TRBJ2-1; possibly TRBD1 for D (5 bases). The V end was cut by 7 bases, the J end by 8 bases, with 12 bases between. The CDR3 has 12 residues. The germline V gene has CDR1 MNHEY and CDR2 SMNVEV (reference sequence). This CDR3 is CASTQGSDEQFF. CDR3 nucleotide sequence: TGTGCCAGCACTCAGGGCTCCGATGAGCAGTTCTTC.

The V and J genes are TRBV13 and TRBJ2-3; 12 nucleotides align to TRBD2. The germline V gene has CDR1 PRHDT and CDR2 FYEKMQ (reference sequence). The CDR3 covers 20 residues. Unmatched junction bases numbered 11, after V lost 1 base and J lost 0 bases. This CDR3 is CASSLVASGREFYSTDTQYF. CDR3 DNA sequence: TGTGCCAGCAGCTTAGTCGCTAGCGGGAGGGAATTCTATAGCACAGATACGCAGTATTTT.

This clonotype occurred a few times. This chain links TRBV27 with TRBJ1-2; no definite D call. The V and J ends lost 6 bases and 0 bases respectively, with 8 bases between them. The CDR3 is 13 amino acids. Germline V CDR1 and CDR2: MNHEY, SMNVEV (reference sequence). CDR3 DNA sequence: TGTGCCAGCAGAGACGGACCTAACTATGGCTACACCTTC. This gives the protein CASRDGPNYGYTF.

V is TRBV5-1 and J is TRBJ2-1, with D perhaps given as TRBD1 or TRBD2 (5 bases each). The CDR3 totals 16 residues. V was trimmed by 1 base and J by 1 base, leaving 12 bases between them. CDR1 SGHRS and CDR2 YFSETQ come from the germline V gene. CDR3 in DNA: TGCGCCAGCAGCTTGTCCGGGACGGTATCCTACAATGAGCAGTTCTTC. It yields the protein CASSLSGTVSYNEQFF.

CDR3: CASSHGRGNEKLFF. DNA for the CDR3: TGTGCCAGCAGCCACGGCAGGGGTAATGAAAAACTGTTTTTT. The rearrangement uses TRBV3-1 and TRBJ1-4; a possible D gene is TRBD1 (6 bases). Germline CDR1 is LGHDT and CDR2 is YNNKEL (reference sequence). V was shortened by 3 bases and J by 4 bases, with 9 bases between the two germline ends. The CDR3 loop spans 14 amino acids.

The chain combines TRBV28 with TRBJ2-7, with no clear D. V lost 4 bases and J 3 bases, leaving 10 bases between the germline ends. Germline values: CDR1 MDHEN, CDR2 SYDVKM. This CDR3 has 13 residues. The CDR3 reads CASSSGPLYEQYF. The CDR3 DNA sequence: TGTGCCAGCAGTTCCGGGCCCCTCTACGAGCAGTACTTC.

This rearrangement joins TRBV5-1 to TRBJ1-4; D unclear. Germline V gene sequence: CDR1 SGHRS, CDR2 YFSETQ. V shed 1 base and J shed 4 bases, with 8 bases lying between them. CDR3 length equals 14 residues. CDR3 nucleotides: TGCGCCAGCAGCTTGACCGCCCTTAATGAAAAACTGTTTTTT. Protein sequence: CASSLTALNEKLFF.

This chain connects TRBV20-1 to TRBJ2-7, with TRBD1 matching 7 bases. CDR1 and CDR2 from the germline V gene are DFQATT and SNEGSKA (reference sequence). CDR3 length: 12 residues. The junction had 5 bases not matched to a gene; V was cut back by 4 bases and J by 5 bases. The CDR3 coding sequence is TGCAGTGCTACCAGGGGGAGTGACGAGCAGTACTTC. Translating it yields CSATRGSDEQYF.

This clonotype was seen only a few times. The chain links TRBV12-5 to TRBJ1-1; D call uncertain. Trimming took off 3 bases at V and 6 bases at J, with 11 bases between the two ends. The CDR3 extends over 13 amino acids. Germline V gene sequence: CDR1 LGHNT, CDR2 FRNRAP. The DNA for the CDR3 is TGTGCTAGTGGTTTCGACGGATCTTCTGAAGCTTTCTTT. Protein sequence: CASGFDGSSEAFF. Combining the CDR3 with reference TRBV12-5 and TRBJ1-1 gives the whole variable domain DARVTQTPRHKVTEMGQEVTMRCQPILGHNTVFWYRQTMMQGLELLAYFRNRAPLDDSGMPKDRFSAEMPDATLATLKIQPSEPRDSAVYFCASGFDGSSEAFFGQGTRLTVV.

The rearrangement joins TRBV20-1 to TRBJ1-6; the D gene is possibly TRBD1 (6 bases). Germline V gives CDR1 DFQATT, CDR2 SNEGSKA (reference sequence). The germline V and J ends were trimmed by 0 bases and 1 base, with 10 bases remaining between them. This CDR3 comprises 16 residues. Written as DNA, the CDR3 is TGCAGTGCTAGAGATACAGGGTCGTCCTATAATTCACCCCTCCACTTT. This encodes CSARDTGSSYNSPLHF.

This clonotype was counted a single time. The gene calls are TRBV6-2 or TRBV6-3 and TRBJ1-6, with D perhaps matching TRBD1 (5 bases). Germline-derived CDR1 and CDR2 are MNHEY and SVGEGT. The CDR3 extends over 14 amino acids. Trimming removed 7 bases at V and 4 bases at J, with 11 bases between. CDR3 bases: TGTGCCAGCAAGCGGACATCGTATAATTCACCCCTCCACTTT. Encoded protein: CASKRTSYNSPLHF.

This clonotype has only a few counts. The CDR3 region is CASSYGQRTEAFF. The CDR3 DNA sequence: TGTGCCAGCAGTTACGGGCAGAGAACTGAAGCTTTCTTT. The chain uses TRBV6-5 and TRBJ1-1, with D hard to call. This CDR3 region has 13 residues. Trimming removed 2 bases at V and 5 bases at J, with 9 bases between. Germline assignment: CDR1 MNHEY and CDR2 SVGAGI.

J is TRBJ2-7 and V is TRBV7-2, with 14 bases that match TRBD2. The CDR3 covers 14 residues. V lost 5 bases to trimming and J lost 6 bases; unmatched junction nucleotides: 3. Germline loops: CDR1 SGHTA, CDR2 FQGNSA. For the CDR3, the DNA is TGTGCCAGCAGCCCTGGGACTAGCGGGGGCGAGCAGTACTTC. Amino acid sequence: CASSPGTSGGEQYF.

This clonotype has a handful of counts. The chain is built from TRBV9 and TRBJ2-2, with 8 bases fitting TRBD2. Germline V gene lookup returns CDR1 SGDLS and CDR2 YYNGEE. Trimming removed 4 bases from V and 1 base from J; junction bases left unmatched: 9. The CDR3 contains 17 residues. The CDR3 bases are TGTGCCAGCAGCTTGCGGGGGGCTACCGAGAACACCGGGGAGCTGTTTTTT. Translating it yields CASSLRGATENTGELFF.

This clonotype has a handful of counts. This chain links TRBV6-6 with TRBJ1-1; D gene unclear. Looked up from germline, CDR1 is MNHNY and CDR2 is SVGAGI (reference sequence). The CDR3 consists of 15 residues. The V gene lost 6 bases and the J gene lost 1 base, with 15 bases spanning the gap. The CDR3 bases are TGTGCCAGCAGGGTAGAAAGACCAGGGAACACTGAAGCTTTCTTT. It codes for CASRVERPGNTEAFF.

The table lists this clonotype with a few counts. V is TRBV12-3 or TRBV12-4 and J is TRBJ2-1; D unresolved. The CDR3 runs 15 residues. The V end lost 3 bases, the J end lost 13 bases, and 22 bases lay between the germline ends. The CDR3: CASSLAWTATMGQFF. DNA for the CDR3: TGTGCCAGCAGTTTGGCATGGACGGCCACAATGGGACAGTTCTTC.

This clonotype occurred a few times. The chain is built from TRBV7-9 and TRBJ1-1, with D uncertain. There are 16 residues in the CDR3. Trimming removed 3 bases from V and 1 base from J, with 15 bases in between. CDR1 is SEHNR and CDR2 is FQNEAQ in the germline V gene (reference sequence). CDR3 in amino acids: CASSLLKGTGNTEAFF. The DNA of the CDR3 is TGTGCCAGCAGCTTGTTGAAAGGAACGGGGAACACTGAAGCTTTCTTT.